One T cell receptor (beta chain) is described in this entry. Germline-derived CDR1 and CDR2 are SGHRS and YFSETQ. V was trimmed by 0 bases and J by 6 bases, leaving 13 bases between them. This CDR3 contains 15 residues. The data are from a study of blood T cell repertoires in COVID-19. As originally analysed: Researchers report that nucleated cell counts were estimated from reference gene primer amplification. Profiled with immunoSEQ multiplex PCR; TCRdb holds only in-frame clones, not every one. That table furnishes V, J and clone size, whereas the DNA furnished D and trimming. The sample contains some 45,000 clones, more than 75% of which appear only once.

The chain joins TRBV5-1 to TRBJ2-1; D may be TRBD1 (6 bases). Sequenced: peripheral blood. The sequence was collected from a man aged 70 or older with acute or convalescent COVID-19. CDR3 bases: TGCGCCAGCAGCTTGGCCCCGGGCAGGGGCAATGAGCAGTTCTTC. It is translated as CASSLAPGRGNEQFF.